One TCR beta chain is described in this entry. Its antigen is still unknown. The V gene lost 1 base and the J gene lost 0 bases, with 7 bases spanning the gap. The CDR3 runs to 15 residues. CDR1 is SEHNR and CDR2 is FQNEAQ in the germline V gene (reference sequence). Profiling relied on immunoSEQ multiplex PCR, and the TCRdb table lists in-frame clones only, not all of them. The sample contains 70,000 to 80,000 clones, less than 95% of which appear only once. The source of the sample is a study of graft-versus-host responses after intestinal transplantation. Looking at the study overall: Each of the recipients got a multivisceral, liver-intestinal, or isolated intestinal transplant.

Study observations and caveats: With peak circulating GvH clone levels came an association with early post-transplant HvG declines. Graft-donor T cell macrochimerism in patients accompanied high graft-versus-host to host-versus-graft clonal ratios in allografts.

The sequencing used unstimulated CD8+ T cells sorted from spleen or lymph node cells, collected before intestinal transplant. This sequence originates from a human donor who received an intestinal transplant. The chain carries TRBV7-9 and TRBJ2-1; D is ambiguous. The CDR3 DNA follows: TGTGCCAGCAGCTTAGTTGCGAGCTCCTACAATGAGCAGTTCTTC. As protein: CASSLVASSYNEQFF.